This T cell receptor (beta chain) appears in the sequencing data of a study of T cells in Graves' hyperthyroidism and ophthalmopathy. Study information: At the time of initial diagnosis and before any treatment, peripheral blood was collected.

This clonotype was detected a few times. TCR beta CDR3 regions were amplified from RNA transcripts. The primer set for the first-round RT-PCR of the TCR CDR3 was HTBI. MiXCR, applied by TCRdb to the multiplex PCR reads, yields one record per CDR3 protein. The table has around 800,000 distinct CDR3 sequences, roughly 40% seen once. V dropped 1 base and J dropped 3; count of bases not matched to a gene: 4. The germline V gene has CDR1 SNHLY and CDR2 FYNNEI. The CDR3 sequence is 16 residues long. The chain links TRBV2 to TRBJ2-3; TRBD2 agrees at 10 bases. The TCR originated in a man between 18 and 35 years old with Graves' hyperthyroidism. The sequencing sample was made of blood. For the CDR3, the DNA is TGTGCCAGCAGTGAAGGAGCGGGAGGGCTTACAGATACGCAGTATTTT. It encodes CASSEGAGGLTDTQYF.